Detailed here is one TCR beta chain. The CDR3 is 15 amino acids. Looked up from germline, CDR1 is SEHNR and CDR2 is FQNEAQ (reference sequence). V lost 3 bases, J lost 10 bases, and 6 bases stayed unmatched. The record originates from a study of blood T cell repertoires in COVID-19. Study-wide context: Both acute and convalescent COVID-19 samples were obtained from the United States, Italy and Spain. PBMCs, B-cell-depleted T cells, or T cells provided the cDNA or gDNA that made up the material.

Original data processing: The authors estimated nucleated cell counts from reference gene primer amplification. Sequencing used immunoSEQ multiplex PCR; TCRdb keeps in-frame clones, though not all of them. D and trimming come from the DNA, and the V and J calls and clone size come from that table. Seen here are roughly 150,000 clones, about 86% observed once, and the top ten hold around 8%. The sequencing input was peripheral blood. This chain uses TRBV7-9 with TRBJ1-6, with TRBD1 identical over 10 bases. The source is a human donor in a cohort sampled during active COVID-19. The CDR3 nucleotides read TGTGCCAGCAGCTTCGGGACAGGGGTACACTCACCCCTCCACTTT. Amino acid sequence: CASSFGTGVHSPLHF.